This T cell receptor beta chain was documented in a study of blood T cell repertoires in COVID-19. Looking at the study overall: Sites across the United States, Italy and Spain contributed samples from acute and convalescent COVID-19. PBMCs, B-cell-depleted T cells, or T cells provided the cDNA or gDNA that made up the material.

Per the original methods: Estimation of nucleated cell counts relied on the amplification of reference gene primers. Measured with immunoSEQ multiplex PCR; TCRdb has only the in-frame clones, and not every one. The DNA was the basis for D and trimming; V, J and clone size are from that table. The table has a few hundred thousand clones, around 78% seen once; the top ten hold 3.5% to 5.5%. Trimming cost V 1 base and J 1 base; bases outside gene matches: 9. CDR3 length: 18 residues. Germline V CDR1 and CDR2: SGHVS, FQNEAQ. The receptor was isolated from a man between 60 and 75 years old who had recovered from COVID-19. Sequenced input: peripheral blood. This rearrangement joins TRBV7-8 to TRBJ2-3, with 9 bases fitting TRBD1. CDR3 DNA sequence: TGTGCCAGCAGCTTAGAGGGGACAGGGATTCGAGGCACAGATACGCAGTATTTT. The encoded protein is CASSLEGTGIRGTDTQYF.